This T cell receptor (beta chain) emerged from a study of blood T cell repertoires in COVID-19. The CDR3 loop spans 15 amino acids. V was pared by 3 bases and J by 6 bases, with 3 bases of the junction left unmatched. Germline assignment: CDR1 SGHRS and CDR2 YFSETQ. Profiled with immunoSEQ multiplex PCR; TCRdb holds only in-frame clones, not every one. The sample shows about 230,000 clones, less than 85% of them seen only once. Sequencing was done on a sample of PBMCs or T cells enriched from blood (not recorded which). The chain uses TRBV5-1 and TRBJ2-2; 12 bases line up with TRBD1. The source of this sequence is a man aged 55 to 70 who had recovered from COVID-19. CDR3 region: CASSYGTGGSGELFF. The DNA for the CDR3 is TGCGCCAGCAGCTACGGGACAGGGGGCTCCGGGGAGCTGTTTTTT.